Following are 29 T cell receptor beta chains from one sample sequenced in a study of T-cell memory formation after mild COVID-19. MiXCR, run by TCRdb on the 5' RACE reads, gives a single entry per CDR3 protein. Found here are 170,000 or so distinct CDR3 sequences, 20% to 25% of them singletons; the top ten hold under 30%. Material for sequencing was PBMCs or a T cell subset sorted from them (not recorded which). These receptors originate from an adult woman who had mild COVID-19 (a few samples of this study predate the infection). Cell type and time point are not known.

V gene TRBV12-5 combines with J gene TRBJ2-3; D is undetermined. This CDR3 has 15 amino acids. Germline V CDR1 and CDR2: LGHNT, FRNRAP. Trimming pared 1 base from V and 2 bases from J, leaving 10 bases between. The chain's CDR3 is CASGLAQTNTDTQYF. DNA for the CDR3: TGTGCTAGTGGTTTGGCACAAACCAACACAGATACGCAGTATTTT.

The table lists this clonotype with a few counts. The CDR3 is CASSIASGSSSYEQYF. CDR3 in DNA: TGCGCCAGCAGCATAGCATCGGGATCAAGCTCCTACGAGCAGTACTTC. The chain combines TRBV4-1 with TRBJ2-7; TRBD2 is a possible D gene (5 bases). V was pared by 5 bases and J by 0 bases, with 17 bases between. The length of the CDR3 is 16 residues. Germline V gene data show CDR1 as MGHRA and CDR2 as YSYEKL.

The gene calls are TRBV27 and TRBJ2-7, with D possibly being TRBD1 or TRBD2 (5 bases each). The CDR3 is 17 amino acids. CDR1 is MNHEY, CDR2 SMNVEV, per germline (reference sequence). With 0 bases removed from V and 1 base from J, the gap between germline ends came to 16 bases. The CDR3 loop is CASSLSGRVRMSYEQYF. The CDR3 DNA is TGTGCCAGCAGTTTATCGGGGCGGGTCAGGATGTCCTACGAGCAGTACTTC.

Only a few counts were recorded for this clonotype. V and J are TRBV10-2 and TRBJ2-3; 7 nucleotides match TRBD2. The germline V gene encodes CDR1 WSHSY and CDR2 SAAADI. Trimming cost V 8 bases and J 3 bases; bases outside gene matches: 2. The CDR3 is 12 amino acids. CDR3 bases: TGCGCCAGCGGGGGGGGGACAGATACGCAGTATTTT. This sequence encodes CASGGGTDTQYF.

This clonotype showed up just a few times. The genes are TRBV9 and TRBJ2-3; TRBD2 matches at 13 bases. Germline CDR1 reads SGDLS; CDR2 reads YYNGEE. There are 16 residues in the CDR3. Trimming cost V 4 bases and J 3 bases; bases outside gene matches: 5. The CDR3 region is CASSSEGLAGTDTQYF. The CDR3, as DNA: TGTGCCAGCAGCTCGGAGGGACTAGCGGGAACAGATACGCAGTATTTT.

The genes are TRBV4-2 and TRBJ2-5; 10 bases fit TRBD2. Per the germline V gene, CDR1 is LGHNA and CDR2 is YNFKEQ. V was pared by 1 base and J by 4 bases, with 9 bases of the junction left unmatched. The CDR3 length is 17 residues. CDR3 sequence (DNA): TGTGCCAGCAGCCAAGGGGTGTCTAGCGGGAGAGCAGAGACCCAGTACTTC. Amino acid sequence: CASSQGVSSGRAETQYF.

The CDR3 DNA follows: TGCAGTGCTAGAGACTTAGCGGGGGGGCCGTCCCATGAGCAGTTCTTC. Translated: CSARDLAGGPSHEQFF. The V call is TRBV20-1, the J call TRBJ2-1; 11 nucleotides match TRBD2. Trimming at V came to 0 bases and at J to 8 bases, leaving 9 bases not matched to a gene. CDR1 is DFQATT, CDR2 SNEGSKA, per germline (reference sequence). This CDR3 is built from 16 residues.

In this sample, this clonotype turned up a few times. The chain couples TRBV7-8 to TRBJ2-3; 8 bases are a match to TRBD1. The germline V gene has CDR1 SGHVS and CDR2 FQNEAQ. The CDR3 covers 17 residues. V was clipped by 2 bases and J by 2 bases; unmatched bases: 9. CDR3 coding DNA: TGTGCCAGCAGCTTATTAGGGACAGGCCTATTCACAGATACGCAGTATTTT. Translated, it gives CASSLLGTGLFTDTQYF.

The chain couples TRBV2 to TRBJ1-2; D is undetermined. The germline V and J ends were trimmed by 4 bases and 4 bases, with 16 bases remaining between them. Germline V lookup: CDR1 SNHLY, CDR2 FYNNEI. The CDR3 is made up of 15 amino acids. CDR3: CASSVIGSNSYGYTF. The CDR3 nucleotides are TGTGCCAGCAGTGTCATAGGGTCCAATTCCTATGGCTACACCTTC.

The J gene is TRBJ2-7, the V gene TRBV5-1; possibly TRBD2 for D (5 bases). V lost 4 bases, J lost 0 bases, and 11 bases lay in between. The germline gives CDR1 SGHRS, CDR2 YFSETQ. This CDR3 spans 14 amino acids. The CDR3 region is CASSEAGSSYEQYF. The CDR3 DNA is TGCGCCAGCAGCGAGGCGGGCAGCTCCTACGAGCAGTACTTC.

J is TRBJ2-5 and V is TRBV9, with 9 bases that match TRBD1. Germline loops: CDR1 SGDLS, CDR2 YYNGEE. The CDR3 has 15 residues. The V segment lost 6 bases and the J segment 3 bases; nucleotides outside the gene matches: 9. CDR3: CASNTGTGMKETQYF. The CDR3 DNA follows: TGTGCCAGCAACACCGGGACAGGGATGAAAGAGACCCAGTACTTC. The whole variable domain, filled in from reference TRBV9 and TRBJ2-5, reads DSGVTQTPKHLITATGQRVTLRCSPRSGDLSVYWYQQSLDQGLQFLIQYYNGEERAKGNILERFSAQQFPDLHSELNLSSLELGDSALYFCASNTGTGMKETQYFGPGTRLLVL.

The CDR3 protein is CASSLVPGGFTEAFF. The CDR3 DNA is TGTGCCAGCAGTTTGGTCCCAGGGGGCTTCACTGAAGCTTTCTTT. The chain recombines TRBV12-3 or TRBV12-4 with TRBJ1-1; 8 positions agree with TRBD1. Trimming took 3 bases from V and 4 from J; bases not matched to a gene: 7. CDR3 length equals 15 residues.

The V and J genes are TRBV18 and TRBJ1-2, with a weak D call TRBD1 (5 bases). Trimming shortened V by 3 bases and J by 4 bases, and 18 bases separated the two germline ends. The CDR3 is 16 amino acids. Germline CDR1 KGHSH, CDR2 LQKENI. CDR3 in amino acids: CASSPAGPPPGYGYTF. The CDR3 coding sequence is TGTGCCAGCTCACCCGCGGGACCGCCCCCGGGCTATGGCTACACCTTC. The whole variable domain, filled in from reference TRBV18 and TRBJ1-2, reads NAGVMQNPRHLVRRRGQEARLRCSPMKGHSHVYWYRQLPEEGLKFMVYLQKENIIDESGMPKERFSAEFPKEGPSILRIQQVVRGDSAAYFCASSPAGPPPGYGYTFGSGTRLTVV.

This clonotype occurred a few times. The chain employs TRBV29-1 and TRBJ2-3; D assignment may be TRBD1 or TRBD2 (5 bases each). The CDR3 length is 13 residues. Germline assignment: CDR1 SQVTM and CDR2 ANQGSEA. V shed 6 bases and J shed 4 bases, with 14 bases lying between them. In nucleotides, the CDR3 is TGCAGCGTCCGGGACGGTCCGGCAGATACGCAGTATTTT. This gives the protein CSVRDGPADTQYF.

This clonotype was seen only a few times. The chain uses TRBV24-1 and TRBJ2-1, with 8 bases lining up with TRBD1. The junction had 3 bases not matched to a gene; V was cut back by 8 bases and J by 4 bases. CDR3 length equals 13 residues. Germline V lookup: CDR1 KGHDR, CDR2 SFDVKD. The CDR3 region has the DNA TGTGCCACCACGGGACAGGATTACAATGAGCAGTTCTTC. Amino acids: CATTGQDYNEQFF.

This chain links TRBV6-5 with TRBJ1-2; D is uncertain. Germline loops: CDR1 MNHEY, CDR2 SVGAGI. This CDR3 has 13 residues. V was pared by 1 base and J by 0 bases, with 3 bases between. The DNA for the CDR3 is TGTGCCAGCAGTTACTACCCTAACTATGGCTACACCTTC. Translating it yields CASSYYPNYGYTF.

This clonotype was seen repeatedly, ten times or more. The V gene is TRBV7-9, the J gene TRBJ1-5; D gene ambiguous. There are 15 residues in the CDR3. Germline CDR1 SEHNR, CDR2 FQNEAQ (reference sequence). The V and J ends lost 5 bases and 3 bases respectively, with 14 bases between them. The CDR3 bases are TGTGCCAGCAGCCCCCTCGGCAGTTCCAATCAGCCCCAGCATTTT. It yields the protein CASSPLGSSNQPQHF.

This chain uses TRBV5-1 with TRBJ1-2, with D possibly being TRBD1 (5 bases). From germline, CDR1 is SGHRS and CDR2 YFSETQ. V lost 4 bases and J lost 0, with 10 bases in between. CDR3 length equals 14 residues. CDR3 DNA: TGCGCCAGCAGCGATGGACATTCTAACTATGGCTACACCTTC. Its translation: CASSDGHSNYGYTF.

There are a few counts of this clonotype. The rearrangement joins TRBV5-1 to TRBJ2-7, with unresolved D. CDR1 is SGHRS and CDR2 is YFSETQ in the germline V gene. With 0 bases removed from V and 3 bases from J, the gap between germline ends came to 10 bases. This CDR3 region has 14 residues. The CDR3 spells CASSLDQYFYEQYF. DNA for the CDR3: TGCGCCAGCAGCTTGGACCAGTACTTCTACGAGCAGTACTTC.

In this sample, this clonotype turned up a few times. V usage is TRBV11-2 and J usage is TRBJ1-1; D is possibly TRBD1 (6 bases). Germline assignment: CDR1 SGHAT and CDR2 FQNNGV. V lost 1 base, J lost 4 bases, and 13 bases lay in between. This CDR3 contains 15 residues. The DNA for the CDR3 is TGTGCCAGCAGCTTAGCTACAGGGTCGAGCACTGAAGCTTTCTTT. This sequence encodes CASSLATGSSTEAFF.

The V and J genes are TRBV5-1 and TRBJ2-5; 11 bases are a match to TRBD2. The CDR3 spans 17 residues. The V segment lost 4 bases and the J segment 0 bases; nucleotides outside the gene matches: 8. Germline CDR1 SGHRS, CDR2 YFSETQ. CDR3 residues: CASSRPPGLADQETQYF. The CDR3 DNA reads TGCGCCAGCAGCCGCCCCCCGGGACTAGCGGACCAAGAGACCCAGTACTTC.

This clonotype has only a few counts. The CDR3 here is CSVDQGANYGYTF. The CDR3 DNA reads as TGCAGCGTTGATCAGGGGGCCAACTATGGCTACACCTTC. V gene TRBV29-1 combines with J gene TRBJ1-2; 8 bases are a match to TRBD1. Germline V CDR1 and CDR2: SQVTM, ANQGSEA. V lost 3 bases and J lost 2; bases outside the gene matches: 2. The CDR3 sequence is 13 residues long. The variable domain in full, with the rest retrieved from reference TRBV29-1 and TRBJ1-2, is SAVISQKPSRDICQRGTSLTIQCQVDSQVTMMFWYRQQPGQSLTLIATANQGSEATYESGFVIDKFPISRPNLTFSTLTVSNMSPEDSSIYLCSVDQGANYGYTFGSGTRLTVV.

V gene TRBV9 combines with J gene TRBJ2-1, with D possibly being TRBD1 (8 bases). V gave up 2 bases and J gave up 4 bases, with 13 bases separating them. CDR1 and CDR2 (germline): SGDLS, YYNGEE. The CDR3 runs 15 residues. The CDR3 protein is CASSVTGDYYNEQFF. The CDR3 nucleotides read TGTGCCAGCAGCGTGACAGGGGACTATTACAATGAGCAGTTCTTC.

This clonotype appeared a few times. The chain is built from TRBV7-9 and TRBJ2-7; 12 bases match TRBD2. The CDR3 loop spans 15 amino acids. J gave up 7 bases and V 4 bases, and 8 bases lay outside the gene matches. CDR1 is SEHNR, CDR2 FQNEAQ, per germline (reference sequence). The CDR3 protein is CASSWPSGGANEQYF. CDR3 nucleotides: TGTGCCAGCAGCTGGCCTAGCGGGGGGGCCAATGAGCAGTACTTC.

The J gene is TRBJ1-2, the V gene TRBV5-1, with no clear D. Trimming left V 4 bases short and J 0 bases short, with 19 bases between. CDR3 length: 17 residues. CDR1 is SGHRS and CDR2 is YFSETQ in the germline V gene. The DNA for the CDR3 is TGCGCCAGCAGCCTCCCGGTTGTGGAGGGAGCTAACTATGGCTACACCTTC. Translating gives CASSLPVVEGANYGYTF.

CDR3 sequence (DNA): TGTGCTAGTGGTCCCAACCAAGCCCGACGCGGGTTCCCTAATGAGCAGTTCTTC. As protein: CASGPNQARRGFPNEQFF. The chain employs TRBV12-5 and TRBJ2-1, with TRBD2 as a possible D gene (5 bases). Trimming cost V 5 bases and J 7 bases, with 27 bases left between them. The CDR3 contains 18 residues. CDR1 LGHNT and CDR2 FRNRAP come from the germline V gene.

This rearrangement joins TRBV3-1 to TRBJ2-3; no firm D call. Trimming took off 1 base at V and 1 base at J, with 12 bases between the two ends. This CDR3 spans 16 amino acids. Germline CDR1 and CDR2: LGHDT and YNNKEL (reference sequence). DNA of the CDR3: TGTGCCAGCAGCCAAGCCCAGATCCTTGGCACAGATACGCAGTATTTT. Translating gives CASSQAQILGTDTQYF.

This clonotype has more than one count but fewer than ten. V usage is TRBV5-1 and J usage is TRBJ2-7, with 7 nucleotides matching TRBD1. J lost 3 bases, V lost 4 bases, and 13 bases had no gene match. The germline gives CDR1 SGHRS, CDR2 YFSETQ. The CDR3 has 16 residues. The CDR3 DNA follows: TGCGCCAGCAGCCCGTCCGTTCGGGACAGCCTCTACGAGCAGTACTTC. Protein product: CASSPSVRDSLYEQYF.

In its sample, this clonotype was seen a few times. The V and J genes are TRBV13 and TRBJ1-1; D is unclear. The CDR3 length is 13 residues. V lost 0 bases to trimming and J lost 8 bases, with 10 bases between them. CDR1 and CDR2 from the germline V gene are PRHDT and FYEKMQ (reference sequence). CDR3 DNA: TGTGCCAGCAGCTTAGGCCTGGCGTTGGAAGCTTTCTTT. It specifies CASSLGLALEAFF.